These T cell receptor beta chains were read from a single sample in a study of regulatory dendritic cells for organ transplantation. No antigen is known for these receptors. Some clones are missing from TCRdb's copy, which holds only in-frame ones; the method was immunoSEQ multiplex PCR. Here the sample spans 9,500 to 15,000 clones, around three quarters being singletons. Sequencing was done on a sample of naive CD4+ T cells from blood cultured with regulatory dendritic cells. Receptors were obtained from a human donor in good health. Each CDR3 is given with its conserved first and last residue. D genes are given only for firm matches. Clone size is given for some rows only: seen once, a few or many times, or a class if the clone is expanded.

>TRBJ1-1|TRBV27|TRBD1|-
TGTGCCAGCAGTCCCGGACAGGAAAACACTGAAGCTTTCTTT
CASSPGQENTEAFF
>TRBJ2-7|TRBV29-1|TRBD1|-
TGCAGCGCCCGGGACAGGGGCGAAGGCTCCTACGAGCAGTACTTC
CSARDRGEGSYEQYF
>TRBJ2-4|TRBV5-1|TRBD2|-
TGCGCCAGCAGCCCGGGACTAGCGGGTGACATTCAGTACTTC
CASSPGLAGDIQYF
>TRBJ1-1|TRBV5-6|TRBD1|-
TGTGCCAGCAGCTGGGACAGGAACACTGAAGCTTTCTTT
CASSWDRNTEAFF
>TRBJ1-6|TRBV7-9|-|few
TGTGCCAGCAGCTTAGCTACATATAATTCACCCCTCCACTTT
CASSLATYNSPLHF
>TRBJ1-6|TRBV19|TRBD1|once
TGTGCCAGTAGCGTGGGGACAGGGGGATCGAAGTATTCACCCCTCCACTTT
CASSVGTGGSKYSPLHF
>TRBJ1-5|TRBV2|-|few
TGTGCCAGCAGTGAAGGCCAGACAAATCAGCCCCAGCATTTT
CASSEGQTNQPQHF
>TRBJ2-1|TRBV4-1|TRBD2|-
TGCGCCAGCAGCCAAGATAATGCGGGGGGGTACAATGAGCAGTTCTTC
CASSQDNAGGYNEQFF
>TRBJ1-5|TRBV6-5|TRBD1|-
TGTGCCAGCAGTTACAGGACAGGGGGCAATCAGCCCCAGCATTTT
CASSYRTGGNQPQHF
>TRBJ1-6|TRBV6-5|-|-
TGTGCCAGCAGTGCGTCGGCAGGGTATAATTCACCCCTCCACTTT
CASSASAGYNSPLHF
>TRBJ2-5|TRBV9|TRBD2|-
TGTGCCAGCAGCTTACGGGGGGACCAAGAGACCCAGTACTTC
CASSLRGDQETQYF
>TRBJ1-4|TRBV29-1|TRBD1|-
TGCAGCGTTGATGGGACAGGGGGTAATGAAAAACTGTTTTTT
CSVDGTGGNEKLFF
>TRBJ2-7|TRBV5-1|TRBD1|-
TGCGCCAGCAGCTATACCGGGACAGGGAAGGACGAGCAGTACTTC
CASSYTGTGKDEQYF
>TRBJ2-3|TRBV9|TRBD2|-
TGTGCCAGCAGCGTGCGGGGGGGCCAGGAAGATACGCAGTATTTT
CASSVRGGQEDTQYF
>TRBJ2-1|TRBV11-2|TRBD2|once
TGTGCCAGCAGCTTAGATTTGCGGGGAGGGTTCAGTGAGCAGTTCTTC
CASSLDLRGGFSEQFF
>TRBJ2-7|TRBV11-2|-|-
TGTGCCAGCAGCTTAGAGGGGGGGCCAGTTTACGAGCAGTACTTC
CASSLEGGPVYEQYF
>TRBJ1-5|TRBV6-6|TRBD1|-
TGTGCCAGCAGTTACTCCTGGACAGGGGGCAATCAGCCCCAGCATTTT
CASSYSWTGGNQPQHF
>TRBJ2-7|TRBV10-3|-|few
TGTGCCATCAGTGATAGCACAGGGAGCGACGAGCAGTACTTC
CAISDSTGSDEQYF
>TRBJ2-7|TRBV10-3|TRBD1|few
TGTGCCATCAGTGAGAGGGGGCCGCGGAACGAGCAGTACTTC
CAISERGPRNEQYF
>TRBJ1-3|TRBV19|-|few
TGTGCCAGTAGTATAACACAGGGAGGAAACACCATATATTTT
CASSITQGGNTIYF
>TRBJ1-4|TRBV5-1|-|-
TGCGCCAGCAGCTTCTCAGGGGCAACTAATGAAAAACTGTTTTTT
CASSFSGATNEKLFF
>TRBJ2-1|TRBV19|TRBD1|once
TGTGCCAGTAGTACCAGGACAGGGGGAATCGTTGAGCAGTTCTTC
CASSTRTGGIVEQFF
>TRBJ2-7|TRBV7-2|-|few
TGTGCCAGTCAGGCGGGCTACGAGCAGTACTTC
CASQAGYEQYF
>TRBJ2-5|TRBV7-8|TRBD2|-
TGTGCCAGCAGACTAGCGGGGGAAGAGACCCAGTACTTC
CASRLAGEETQYF
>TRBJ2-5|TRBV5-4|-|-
TGTGCCAGCAGCTTTGGACCGCAGGGGAGCCAAGAGACCCAGTACTTC
CASSFGPQGSQETQYF
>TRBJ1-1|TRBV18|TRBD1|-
TGTGCCAGCTCGGCCGACAGGGACACTGAAGCTTTCTTT
CASSADRDTEAFF
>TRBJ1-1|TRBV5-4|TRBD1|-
TGTGCCAGCAGCTCCCCACGGCAGGGGGCTCGCACTGAAGCTTTCTTT
CASSSPRQGARTEAFF
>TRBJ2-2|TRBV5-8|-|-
TGTGCCAGCAGGGGGACACTTACCGGGGAGCTGTTTTTT
CASRGTLTGELFF
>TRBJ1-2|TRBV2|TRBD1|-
TGTGCCAGCAGCCGGGACAGGGAATTCCATGGCTACACCTTC
CASSRDREFHGYTF
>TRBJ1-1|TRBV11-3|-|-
TGTGCCAGCAGCAAAAAAACCCAGTGGACTGAAGCTTTCTTT
CASSKKTQWTEAFF
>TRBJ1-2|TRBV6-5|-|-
TGTGCCAGCAGTTACCTCGACAGTAACTATGGCTACACCTTC
CASSYLDSNYGYTF
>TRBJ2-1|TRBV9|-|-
TGTGCCAGCAGCTCCGGACAGCCACGGTACAATGAGCAGTTCTTC
CASSSGQPRYNEQFF
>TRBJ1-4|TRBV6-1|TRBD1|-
TGTGCCAGCAGACAGACAGGGGCTAATGAAAAACTGTTTTTT
CASRQTGANEKLFF
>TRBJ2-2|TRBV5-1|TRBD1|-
TGCGCCAGTAGGACAGGGTACACCGGGGAGCTGTTTTTT
CASRTGYTGELFF
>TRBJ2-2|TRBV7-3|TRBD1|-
TGTGCCAGCAGCTTTGAGGCAGGGGGCACCGGGGAGCTGTTTTTT
CASSFEAGGTGELFF
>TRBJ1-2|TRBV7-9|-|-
TGTGCCAGCAGCTTAAACAGTGAATATGGCTACACCTTC
CASSLNSEYGYTF
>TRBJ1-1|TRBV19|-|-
TGTGCCAGTAGTTCCGCGGACCTCGGGGGTACTGAAGCTTTCTTT
CASSSADLGGTEAFF
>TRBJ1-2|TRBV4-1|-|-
TGCGCCAGCAGCCAAGATAGACCAACGCAGGATTATGGCTACACCTTC
CASSQDRPTQDYGYTF
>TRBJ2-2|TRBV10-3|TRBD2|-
TGTGCCTCCAGGGAGCGGGAGGACACCGGGGAGCTGTTTTTT
CASREREDTGELFF
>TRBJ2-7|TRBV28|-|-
TGTGCCAGTCATCGCGCTCCGCCCTCCTACGAGCAGTACTTC
CASHRAPPSYEQYF
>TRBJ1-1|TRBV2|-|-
TGTGCCAGCGGTAGGGAGGACTACACTGAAGCTTTCTTT
CASGREDYTEAFF
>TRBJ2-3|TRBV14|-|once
TGTGCCAGCAGCCATATACAGGGTTTTGTTAGCACAGATACGCAGTATTTT
CASSHIQGFVSTDTQYF
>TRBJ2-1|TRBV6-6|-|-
TGTGCCAGCAGCTTCTACAATGAGCAGTTCTTC
CASSFYNEQFF
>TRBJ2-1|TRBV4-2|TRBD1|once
TGTGCCAGCAACGCTCCGGGACAGGGGGCCTACAATGAGCAGTTCTTC
CASNAPGQGAYNEQFF
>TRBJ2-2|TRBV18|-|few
TGTGCCAGCTCACCGAAACGGGCGAACACCGGGGAGCTGTTTTTT
CASSPKRANTGELFF
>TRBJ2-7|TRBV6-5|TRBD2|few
TGTGCCAGCAGTTACTCGCCAGGGAGGGCCTACGAGCAGTACTTC
CASSYSPGRAYEQYF
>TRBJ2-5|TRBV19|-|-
TGTGCCAGTGGGGCAGGGAGGTACCAAGAGACCCAGTACTTC
CASGAGRYQETQYF
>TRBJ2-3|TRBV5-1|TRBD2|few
TGCGCCAGCAGCTTGGGACGCGGGGGGGGCACAGATACGCAGTATTTT
CASSLGRGGGTDTQYF
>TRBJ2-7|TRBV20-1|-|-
TGCAGTGCTCAGGGGACCTACGAGCAGTACTTC
CSAQGTYEQYF
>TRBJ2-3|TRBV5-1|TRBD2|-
TGCGCCAGCAGCTTGGCGGGGGGGCCCCCAGATACGCAGTATTTT
CASSLAGGPPDTQYF
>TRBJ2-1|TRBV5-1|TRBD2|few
TGCGCCAGCAGCCGGGACTACTACAATGAGCAGTTCTTC
CASSRDYYNEQFF